This record looks at one T cell receptor (beta chain) sequence and its context. Library preparation (for TCRbeta) was performed with unique molecular identifiers. TCRdb processed the PCR reads anew with MiXCR; each CDR3 protein has one entry. The repertoire holds about 500,000 distinct CDR3 sequences, over 25% seen once, with 2% to 2.5% in the top ten. These data come from a study of T-cell reconstitution after alpha-beta-depleted transplantation in children. The junction had 7 bases not matched to a gene; V was cut back by 0 bases and J by 5 bases. CDR3 length equals 17 residues. From germline, CDR1 is SEHNR and CDR2 FQNEAQ (reference sequence).

The sequence derives from a human donor who donated a stem cell graft to a child with aplastic anemia. The sample here was PBMCs from the stem cell graft donor, taken from the stem cell graft. This chain uses TRBV7-9 with TRBJ2-3, with TRBD2 matching over 11 bases. The CDR3 sequence: CASSLAPGLAVLDTQYF. CDR3 in DNA: TGTGCCAGCAGCTTAGCACCGGGACTAGCGGTTCTAGATACGCAGTATTTT.